These T cell receptor beta chains were read from a single sample in a study of cytomegalovirus exposure and HLA in healthy donors. Produced via immunoSEQ multiplex PCR; TCRdb's table is partial and in-frame only. The sample shows over 150,000 clones, 75% to 85% of them seen only once. The specimen was PBMCs. The receptors were gathered from a girl aged 5 to 17 in good health and CMV-seropositive. CDR3s include the opening cysteine and the closing phenylalanine or tryptophan. D genes are given only for firm matches. For some rows the clone size is stated as once, few or many, or as a class when expanded; others skip it.

J gene: TRBJ2-3
D gene: TRBD2
clone size: NA
V gene: TRBV6-5
CDR3 DNA: TGTGCCAGCAGTTACAGACTAGCGGGGGGGATAGATACGCAGTATTTT
CDR3 protein: CASSYRLAGGIDTQYF

J gene: TRBJ2-7
D gene: NA
clone size: NA
V gene: TRBV11-2
CDR3 DNA: TGTGCCAGCAGCTTAGAACCGGGTGCGGGTGAGCAGTACTTC
CDR3 protein: CASSLEPGAGEQYF

J gene: TRBJ2-7
D gene: NA
clone size: NA
V gene: TRBV27
CDR3 DNA: TGTGCCAGCAGTAGCGGGTGGCTGCTCGAGCAGTACTTC
CDR3 protein: CASSSGWLLEQYF

J gene: TRBJ1-6
D gene: TRBD1
clone size: NA
V gene: TRBV30
CDR3 DNA: TGTGCCTGGGCCGGAGGGACAGGGGGCACACCCCTCCACTTT
CDR3 protein: CAWAGGTGGTPLHF

J gene: TRBJ2-3
D gene: NA
clone size: NA
V gene: TRBV29-1
CDR3 DNA: TGCAGCGCCGGCCCCCGACTCCGCACAGATACGCAGTATTTT
CDR3 protein: CSAGPRLRTDTQYF

J gene: TRBJ1-4
D gene: TRBD1
clone size: NA
V gene: TRBV9
CDR3 DNA: TGTGCCAGCAGTGAGGACAGGGTTGGAACTAATGAAAAACTGTTTTTT
CDR3 protein: CASSEDRVGTNEKLFF

J gene: TRBJ1-5
D gene: NA
clone size: few
V gene: TRBV10-2
CDR3 DNA: TGCGCCAGCAGTGATTGGGAGAATCAGCCCCAGCATTTT
CDR3 protein: CASSDWENQPQHF

J gene: TRBJ1-2
D gene: TRBD1
clone size: NA
V gene: TRBV5-6
CDR3 DNA: TGTGCCAGCAGCTTAAAATCAGGGGGCCATCGGGGCTACACCTTC
CDR3 protein: CASSLKSGGHRGYTF

J gene: TRBJ1-2
D gene: TRBD1
clone size: NA
V gene: TRBV6-1
CDR3 DNA: TGTGCCAGCAGTGAATTGCAGGGGGCGAACTATGGCTACACCTTC
CDR3 protein: CASSELQGANYGYTF

J gene: TRBJ2-7
D gene: NA
clone size: NA
V gene: TRBV7-7
CDR3 DNA: TGTGCCAGCAGCCCCGGGCCTAGTAGCGGAAGATACGAGCAGTACTTC
CDR3 protein: CASSPGPSSGRYEQYF

J gene: TRBJ2-1
D gene: NA
clone size: NA
V gene: TRBV14
CDR3 DNA: TGTGCCAGCAGCCCGAGGGGGGGGACATACAATGAGCAGTTCTTC
CDR3 protein: CASSPRGGTYNEQFF

J gene: TRBJ2-7
D gene: NA
clone size: NA
V gene: TRBV4-1
CDR3 DNA: TGCGCCAGCAGCCAAGGACTTTCCTACGAGCAGTACTTC
CDR3 protein: CASSQGLSYEQYF

J gene: TRBJ2-7
D gene: NA
clone size: NA
V gene: TRBV4-3
CDR3 DNA: TGCGCCAGCAGCCAAGAACCGGGGAACGAGCAGTACTTC
CDR3 protein: CASSQEPGNEQYF

J gene: TRBJ1-1
D gene: NA
clone size: NA
V gene: TRBV12-2
CDR3 DNA: TGTGCAAGTCGCTCTCCCCCAGGCCCTGAAGCTTTCTTT
CDR3 protein: CASRSPPGPEAFF

J gene: TRBJ1-2
D gene: TRBD1
clone size: NA
V gene: TRBV9
CDR3 DNA: TGTGCCAGCAGCCCATCCGAGGGACAGGGGTACGATGGCTACACCTTC
CDR3 protein: CASSPSEGQGYDGYTF

J gene: TRBJ2-5
D gene: NA
clone size: few
V gene: TRBV7-6
CDR3 DNA: TGTGCCAGCAGCTCAGGTCTGGGGGCACAAGAGACCCAGTACTTC
CDR3 protein: CASSSGLGAQETQYF

J gene: TRBJ1-6
D gene: TRBD1
clone size: NA
V gene: TRBV27
CDR3 DNA: TGTGCCAGCAGTTTATTCTCGGGACAGGGGCCTCAGGGTCTCCACTTT
CDR3 protein: CASSLFSGQGPQGLHF

J gene: TRBJ2-5
D gene: TRBD1
clone size: few
V gene: TRBV10-3
CDR3 DNA: TGTGCCATCAGTGACTCAGGGGGCGGAGAGACCCAGTACTTC
CDR3 protein: CAISDSGGGETQYF

J gene: TRBJ1-3
D gene: TRBD1
clone size: NA
V gene: TRBV5-5
CDR3 DNA: TGTGCCAGCAGCTTTGGACAGGGGTGGGGAAACACCATATATTTT
CDR3 protein: CASSFGQGWGNTIYF

J gene: TRBJ1-3
D gene: TRBD1
clone size: NA
V gene: TRBV29-1
CDR3 DNA: TGCAGCGTCACAGGGGTATCTGGAAACACCATATATTTT
CDR3 protein: CSVTGVSGNTIYF

J gene: TRBJ2-5
D gene: NA
clone size: NA
V gene: TRBV10-3
CDR3 DNA: TGTGCCATCAGTGAGAGCAGCGCGCAAGAGACCCAGTACTTC
CDR3 protein: CAISESSAQETQYF

J gene: TRBJ1-4
D gene: NA
clone size: NA
V gene: TRBV5-6
CDR3 DNA: TGTGCCAGCAGCTTGGTAGCTGACTATAATGAAAAACTGTTTTTT
CDR3 protein: CASSLVADYNEKLFF

J gene: TRBJ2-1
D gene: TRBD2
clone size: few
V gene: TRBV7-2
CDR3 DNA: TGTGCCAGCAGCTTCAGGACTAGCGGGGGCAATGAGCAGTTCTTC
CDR3 protein: CASSFRTSGGNEQFF